This T cell receptor (beta chain) was found in a study of cytomegalovirus exposure and HLA in healthy donors. The CDR3 is 19 amino acids. The germline V gene has CDR1 SGHVS and CDR2 FQNEAQ. V dropped 2 bases and J dropped 6; count of bases not matched to a gene: 15. Both 60 Vbeta primers and 13 Jbeta primers went into the PCR. This table comes from immunoSEQ multiplex PCR, and its TCRdb copy is limited to in-frame clones, with some not included. The table counts over 30,000 clones; more than 3.5% lies in the top ten. The chain recombines TRBV7-8 with TRBJ2-1; 11 positions agree with TRBD2. This TCR was recovered from a woman between 40 and 55 years old in good health and CMV-seropositive. The material sequenced was PBMCs. In DNA form, the CDR3 reads TGTGCCAGCAGCTTATTCTTCGGAGTTACTAGCGGGAGAGTCAATGAGCAGTTCTTC. Translation gives CASSLFFGVTSGRVNEQFF.